Each of the 28 T cell receptor beta chains below was sequenced from the same sample in a study of PD-L1 blockade in urothelial cancer. Sequencing was performed with immunoSEQ multiplex PCR; in TCRdb, only in-frame clones are kept and a portion is missing. Of 72,000 or so clones listed, 75% to 90% were seen once; the top ten hold 15%. Specified time point: pretreatment peripheral blood. The sequences come from PBMCs, collected around atezolizumab (anti-PD-L1) treatment. The receptors derive from a man aged 55 to 70 with urothelial cancer.

The V gene is TRBV5-4, the J gene TRBJ2-1; 11 positions agree with TRBD2. CDR1 and CDR2 from the germline V gene are SGHNT and YYREEE (reference sequence). This CDR3 has 16 residues. V trimming: 4 bases; J trimming: 5 bases; junction bases outside the gene matches: 8. The CDR3 loop is CASSPRLAGTNNEQFF. CDR3 bases: TGTGCCAGCAGCCCTAGACTAGCGGGGACAAACAATGAGCAGTTCTTC.

Only a few counts were recorded for this clone. The chain combines TRBV10-1 with TRBJ1-6, with no clear D. The V and J ends lost 0 bases and 7 bases respectively, with 10 bases between them. Germline V CDR1 and CDR2: WNHNN, SYGVQD (reference sequence). CDR3 size: 15 residues. The CDR3 sequence: CASSESGSGNSPLHF. The CDR3 bases are TGCGCCAGCAGTGAGTCGGGGAGTGGGAATTCACCCCTCCACTTT.

The chain combines TRBV7-9 with TRBJ2-2, with D maybe TRBD1 (5 bases). Per germline, CDR1 SEHNR and CDR2 FQNEAQ (reference sequence). CDR3 size: 15 residues. V was clipped by 1 base and J by 7 bases, with 13 bases between them. The CDR3 spells CASSLGQLVYGELFF. DNA of the CDR3: TGTGCCAGCAGCTTAGGACAGCTCGTTTACGGGGAGCTGTTTTTT.

In its sample, this clone was seen a few times. The chain uses TRBV9 and TRBJ2-5; no definite D call. Trimming took off 0 bases at V and 5 bases at J, with 8 bases between the two ends. The germline CDR1 and CDR2 sequences are SGDLS and YYNGEE. The CDR3 is 13 amino acids. The CDR3: CASSVGQAETQYF. CDR3 DNA sequence: TGTGCCAGCAGCGTAGGCCAGGCGGAGACCCAGTACTTC.

The chain uses TRBV4-1 and TRBJ2-4, with D possibly TRBD1 on 6 matching bases. Trimming pared 0 bases from V and 2 bases from J, leaving 17 bases between. The CDR3 runs to 18 residues. Germline-derived CDR1 and CDR2 are MGHRA and YSYEKL. DNA of the CDR3: TGCGCCAGCAGCCAAGAATGGTACCCAGGGGTTTCCAAAAACATTCAGTACTTC. It specifies CASSQEWYPGVSKNIQYF.

The chain combines TRBV4-3 with TRBJ1-2; a possible D gene is TRBD1 (6 bases). Germline loops: CDR1 LGHNA, CDR2 YSLEER. Trimming took off 1 base at V and 8 bases at J, with 14 bases between the two ends. This CDR3 contains 14 residues. The CDR3 sequence: CASSQGIQGDGYTF. CDR3 DNA sequence: TGCGCCAGCAGCCAAGGCATACAGGGTGACGGCTACACCTTC.

This clone was counted a single time. CDR3 protein: CASRTIGTGTYEQYF. The CDR3 DNA reads as TGTGCCAGCAGGACCATAGGGACAGGTACCTACGAGCAGTACTTC. The chain combines TRBV6-1 with TRBJ2-7; 8 bases align to TRBD1. The CDR3 totals 15 residues. V gave up 6 bases and J gave up 2 bases; unmatched junction bases: 9. Germline loops: CDR1 MNHNS, CDR2 SASEGT.

The chain carries TRBV2 and TRBJ2-3, with 9 bases aligning to TRBD2. This CDR3 region has 15 residues. Looked up from germline, CDR1 is SNHLY and CDR2 is FYNNEI. V gave up 10 bases and J gave up 0 bases; unmatched junction bases: 8. The CDR3 loop reads CATFSLAGSTDTQYF. Written as DNA, the CDR3 is TGTGCCACCTTTTCGCTAGCGGGGAGCACAGATACGCAGTATTTT.

The rearrangement uses TRBV28 and TRBJ1-6; possible D gene TRBD1, 6 bases. This CDR3 contains 16 residues. Germline CDR1 MDHEN, CDR2 SYDVKM. Trimming took off 4 bases at V and 2 bases at J, with 12 bases between the two ends. The DNA for the CDR3 is TGTGCCAGCAGTTCCAGCGAGGGGGCCTATAATTCACCCCTCCACTTT. Residues: CASSSSEGAYNSPLHF.

The chain couples TRBV6-5 to TRBJ2-7; TRBD1 matches 9 bases. The CDR3 runs to 13 residues. CDR1 is MNHEY, CDR2 SVGAGI, per germline. V dropped 5 bases and J dropped 2; count of bases not matched to a gene: 1. The CDR3 nucleotides read TGTGCCAGCAGTAGGACAGGGGCCTACGAGCAGTACTTC. As protein: CASSRTGAYEQYF.

The chain uses TRBV18 and TRBJ2-1; 8 bases are a match to TRBD2. CDR1 and CDR2 (germline): KGHSH, LQKENI. V shed 4 bases and J 8 bases; nucleotides not matched to a gene: 7. The CDR3 totals 14 residues. This CDR3 is CASSLPGRAYEQFF. In DNA form, the CDR3 reads TGTGCCAGCTCACTTCCCGGGAGGGCCTATGAGCAGTTCTTC.

The chain joins TRBV18 to TRBJ1-5; 9 nucleotides align to TRBD1. CDR3 length: 16 residues. The junction had 9 bases not matched to a gene; V was cut back by 5 bases and J by 4 bases. CDR1 is KGHSH and CDR2 is LQKENI in the germline V gene. The CDR3 region is CASSKDRGERNQPQHF. The CDR3 DNA sequence: TGTGCCAGCTCAAAGGACAGGGGAGAGAGGAATCAGCCCCAGCATTTT.

This sequence joins TRBV5-4 and TRBJ2-5; unclear D gene. There are 14 residues in the CDR3. V was trimmed by 0 bases and J by 1 base, leaving 7 bases between them. CDR1 and CDR2 (germline): SGHNT, YYREEE (reference sequence). In DNA form, the CDR3 reads TGTGCCAGCAGCTTGGCTAGACCCCAAGAGACCCAGTACTTC. Protein: CASSLARPQETQYF.

This clone was recorded a few times. V usage is TRBV27 and J usage is TRBJ1-2; D is ambiguous. Germline loops: CDR1 MNHEY, CDR2 SMNVEV (reference sequence). The CDR3 extends over 12 amino acids. The ends were cut back, 4 bases at V and 7 bases at J, with 10 bases in the middle. CDR3 sequence: CASSSEGRGYTF. CDR3 coding DNA: TGTGCCAGCAGTTCAGAGGGCCGTGGCTACACCTTC.

CDR3: CAISDGGGAHYNEQFF. In DNA, the CDR3 is TGTGCCATCAGTGATGGCGGGGGGGCCCACTACAATGAGCAGTTCTTC. The chain is built from TRBV10-3 and TRBJ2-1, with 9 bases fitting TRBD2. The V and J ends lost 3 bases and 3 bases, in that order; junction bases with no gene match: 6. The CDR3 length is 16 residues. Per germline, CDR1 ENHRY and CDR2 SYGVKD.

V usage is TRBV7-3 and J usage is TRBJ2-3; perhaps TRBD1 as D (5 bases). This CDR3 has 14 residues. Germline values: CDR1 SGHTA, CDR2 FQGTGA. Between the trimmed V and J ends, which lost 5 bases and 5 bases, there was a span of 14 bases. The CDR3 nucleotides read TGTGCCAGCAGCCCTCGCGTAAGGGGAGATACGCAGTATTTT. Translating it yields CASSPRVRGDTQYF.

The genes are TRBV5-4 and TRBJ1-1; 8 nucleotides line up with TRBD1. The length of the CDR3 is 14 residues. The ends lost 6 bases at V and 3 bases at J; junction bases unmatched: 7. Germline V CDR1 and CDR2: SGHNT, YYREEE (reference sequence). CDR3 nucleotide sequence: TGTGCCAGCACCCGGGACAGGTTATACACTGAAGCTTTCTTT. Its protein is CASTRDRLYTEAFF. The full variable domain, rest sourced from reference TRBV5-4 and TRBJ1-1, is ETGVTQSPTHLIKTRGQQVTLRCSSQSGHNTVSWYQQALGQGPQFIFQYYREEENGRGNFPPRFSGLQFPNYSSELNVNALELDDSALYLCASTRDRLYTEAFFGQGTRLTVV.

The CDR3 here is CASSQVMNTEAFF. In DNA form, the CDR3 reads TGTGCCAGCAGCCAAGTTATGAACACTGAAGCTTTCTTT. The chain combines TRBV14 with TRBJ1-1; D not resolved. The CDR3 has 13 residues. The V and J ends lost 1 base and 0 bases respectively, with 3 bases between them. Germline CDR1 SGHDN, CDR2 FVKESK.

The V call is TRBV5-5, the J call TRBJ1-5, with D possibly matching TRBD1 (6 bases). The V end lost 4 bases, the J end lost 4 bases, and 12 bases lay between the germline ends. The CDR3 loop spans 14 amino acids. Germline values: CDR1 SGHKS, CDR2 YYEKEE (reference sequence). The CDR3 DNA is TGTGCCAGCAGCCCTGGACAGCTAAATCAGCCCCAGCATTTT. Translated: CASSPGQLNQPQHF.

The V gene is TRBV28, the J gene TRBJ1-3; TRBD1 aligns across 7 bases. Per the germline V gene, CDR1 is MDHEN and CDR2 is SYDVKM. Trimming removed 6 bases from V and 0 bases from J; junction bases left unmatched: 8. There are 16 residues in the CDR3. The CDR3 here is CASRAFKGASGNTIYF. The CDR3 nucleotides are TGTGCCAGCAGAGCGTTTAAGGGGGCCTCTGGAAACACCATATATTTT.

The chain joins TRBV18 to TRBJ2-2; D perhaps matches TRBD2 (5 bases). The CDR3 consists of 15 residues. V dropped 2 bases and J dropped 1 base, with 8 bases sitting between them. Per the germline V gene, CDR1 is KGHSH and CDR2 is LQKENI. The CDR3 protein is CASSPDGVNTGELFF. The CDR3 DNA reads as TGTGCCAGCTCACCAGACGGGGTGAACACCGGGGAGCTGTTTTTT.

This clone came up once. The chain uses TRBV15 and TRBJ2-7; 9 nucleotides match TRBD1. Germline CDR1 is LNHNV and CDR2 is YYDKDF (reference sequence). V was pared by 3 bases and J by 3 bases, with 3 bases of the junction left unmatched. This CDR3 region has 14 residues. CDR3: CATSREDRGYEQYF. CDR3 DNA sequence: TGTGCCACCAGCAGGGAGGACAGGGGCTACGAGCAGTACTTC.

CDR3 bases: TGCGCCAGCAGCCAAGAACGCAGGGGCCAAGAGACCCAGTACTTC. The encoded protein is CASSQERRGQETQYF. The rearrangement joins TRBV4-1 to TRBJ2-5; the D gene is possibly TRBD1 (6 bases). CDR3 length equals 15 residues. From germline, CDR1 is MGHRA and CDR2 YSYEKL. Trimming removed 0 bases from V and 1 base from J, with 9 bases in between.

This rearrangement joins TRBV4-3 to TRBJ2-2, with a weak D call TRBD2 (6 bases). Germline CDR1 is LGHNA and CDR2 is YSLEER. Between the trimmed V and J ends, which lost 2 bases and 1 base, there was a span of 8 bases. This CDR3 has 15 amino acids. CDR3: CASSQMGGNTGELFF. CDR3 nucleotide sequence: TGCGCCAGCAGCCAAATGGGGGGGAACACCGGGGAGCTGTTTTTT.

This chain connects TRBV5-6 to TRBJ1-2, with 9 bases matching TRBD1. The CDR3 contains 15 residues. With 4 bases clipped from V and 7 bases from J, the junction kept 11 bases outside the gene matches. Germline V lookup: CDR1 SGHDT, CDR2 YYEEEE. The CDR3 sequence is CASSQRRTGVGGYTF. CDR3 DNA: TGTGCCAGCAGCCAACGCCGGACAGGGGTCGGTGGCTACACCTTC.

The rearrangement joins TRBV6-5 to TRBJ2-7, with 11 bases identical to TRBD1. CDR1 and CDR2 (germline): MNHEY, SVGAGI. The CDR3 is 13 residues long. Losses at the gene ends were 6 bases for V and 3 bases for J; bases not matched to a gene: 1. The DNA of the CDR3 is TGTGCCAGCAGGGGGACAGGGGGCTACGAGCAGTACTTC. The encoded protein is CASRGTGGYEQYF.

The CDR3 nucleotides read TGCGCCAGCAGCTCCTACAGGGGTACGGGGGAGACCCAGTACTTC. This sequence encodes CASSSYRGTGETQYF. The rearrangement links TRBV5-1 to TRBJ2-5; 7 bases match TRBD1. The CDR3 extends over 15 amino acids. With 3 bases clipped from V and 5 bases from J, the junction kept 10 bases outside the gene matches. Germline CDR1 and CDR2: SGHRS and YFSETQ. The full variable domain, with the rest looked up from reference TRBV5-1 and TRBJ2-5, is KAGVTQTPRYLIKTRGQQVTLSCSPISGHRSVSWYQQTPGQGLQFLFEYFSETQRNKGNFPGRFSGRQFSNSRSEMNVSTLELGDSALYLCASSSYRGTGETQYFGPGTRLLVL.

This clone came up once. The chain uses TRBV6-1 and TRBJ1-2; 7 nucleotides align to TRBD1. This CDR3 region has 12 residues. The V gene end was trimmed by 8 bases and the J gene end by 5 bases; junction bases not matched to a gene: 5. CDR1 and CDR2 (germline): MNHNS, SASEGT. CDR3 sequence: CASQGTEYGYTF. The CDR3 nucleotides are TGTGCCAGCCAAGGGACAGAATATGGCTACACCTTC.